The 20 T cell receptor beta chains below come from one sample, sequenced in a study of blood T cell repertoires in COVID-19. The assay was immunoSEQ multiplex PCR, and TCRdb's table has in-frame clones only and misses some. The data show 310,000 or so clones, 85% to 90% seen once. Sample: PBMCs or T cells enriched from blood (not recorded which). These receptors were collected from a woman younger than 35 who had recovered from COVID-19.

CDR3 coding DNA: TGCGCCAGCAGCCAAGAGGGGACAGGGTGGCGGAACACTGAAGCTTTCTTT. It encodes CASSQEGTGWRNTEAFF. J is TRBJ1-1 and V is TRBV4-1; 9 bases line up with TRBD1. From germline, CDR1 is MGHRA and CDR2 YSYEKL. V lost 0 bases and J lost 1; bases outside the gene matches: 6. The CDR3 extends over 17 amino acids.

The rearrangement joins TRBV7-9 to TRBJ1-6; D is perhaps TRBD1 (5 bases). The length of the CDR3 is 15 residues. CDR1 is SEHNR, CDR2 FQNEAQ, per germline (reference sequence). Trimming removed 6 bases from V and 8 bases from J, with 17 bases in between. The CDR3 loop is CASSPPGSEHSPLHF. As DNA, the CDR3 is TGTGCCAGCAGTCCGCCAGGGTCGGAACATTCACCCCTCCACTTT.

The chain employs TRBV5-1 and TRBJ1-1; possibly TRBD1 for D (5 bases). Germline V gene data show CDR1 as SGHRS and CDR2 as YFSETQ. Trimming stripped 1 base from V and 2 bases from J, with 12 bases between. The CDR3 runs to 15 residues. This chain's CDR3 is CASSLSVGANTEAFF. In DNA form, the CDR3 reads TGCGCCAGCAGCTTGTCGGTAGGGGCCAACACTGAAGCTTTCTTT.

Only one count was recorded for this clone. The CDR3: CASSLGPAFNEKLFF. The CDR3 nucleotides are TGTGCCAGCAGCTTGGGGCCAGCGTTTAATGAAAAACTGTTTTTT. This sequence joins TRBV5-6 and TRBJ1-4; D remains ambiguous. CDR1 and CDR2 (germline): SGHDT, YYEEEE. V was clipped by 0 bases and J by 4 bases, with 10 bases between them. The CDR3 length is 15 residues.

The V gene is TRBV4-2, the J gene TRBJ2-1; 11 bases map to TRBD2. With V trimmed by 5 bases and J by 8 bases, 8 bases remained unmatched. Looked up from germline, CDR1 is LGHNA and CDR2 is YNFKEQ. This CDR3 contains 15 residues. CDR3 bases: TGTGCCAGCAGCTTACTAGCGGGAGAGGGCGATGAGCAGTTCTTC. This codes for CASSLLAGEGDEQFF.

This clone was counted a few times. CDR3 residues: CASSLGVQAGGESTEAFF. The CDR3 coding sequence is TGTGCCAGCAGCTTAGGGGTTCAGGCAGGGGGCGAAAGCACTGAAGCTTTCTTT. The chain carries TRBV7-9 and TRBJ1-1; 8 bases are shared with TRBD1. The ends lost 1 base at V and 4 bases at J; junction bases unmatched: 14. This CDR3 spans 18 amino acids. CDR1 and CDR2 from the germline V gene are SEHNR and FQNEAQ (reference sequence).

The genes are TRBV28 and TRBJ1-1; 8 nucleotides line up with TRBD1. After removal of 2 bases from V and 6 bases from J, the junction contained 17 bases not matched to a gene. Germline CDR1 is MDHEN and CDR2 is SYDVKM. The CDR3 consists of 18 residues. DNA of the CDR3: TGTGCCAGCAGTTTACAACCCGGACAGGGAATGGGAAGGCCTGAAGCTTTCTTT. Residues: CASSLQPGQGMGRPEAFF. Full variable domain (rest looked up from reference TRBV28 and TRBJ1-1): DVKVTQSSRYLVKRTGEKVFLECVQDMDHENMFWYRQDPGLGLRLIYFSYDVKMKEKGDIPEGYSVSREKKERFSLILESASTNQTSMYLCASSLQPGQGMGRPEAFFGQGTRLTVV.

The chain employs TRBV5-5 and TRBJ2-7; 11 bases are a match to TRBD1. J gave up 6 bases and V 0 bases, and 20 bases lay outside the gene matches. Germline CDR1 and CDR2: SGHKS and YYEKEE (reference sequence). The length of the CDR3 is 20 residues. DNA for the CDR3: TGTGCCAGCAGCTTGGCCCTAACGCCGGGACAGGGGGACTGGTGGGTCGAGCAGTACTTC. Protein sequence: CASSLALTPGQGDWWVEQYF.

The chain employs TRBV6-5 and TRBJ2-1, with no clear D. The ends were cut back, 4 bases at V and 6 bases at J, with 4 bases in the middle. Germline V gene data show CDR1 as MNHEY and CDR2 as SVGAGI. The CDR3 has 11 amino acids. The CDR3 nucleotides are TGTGCCAGCAGTTCACTCAATGAGCAGTTCTTC. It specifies CASSSLNEQFF.

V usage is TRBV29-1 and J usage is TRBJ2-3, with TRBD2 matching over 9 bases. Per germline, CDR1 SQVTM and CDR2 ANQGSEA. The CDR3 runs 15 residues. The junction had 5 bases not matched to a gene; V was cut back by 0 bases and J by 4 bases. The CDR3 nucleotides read TGCAGCGTTGAAGATTGGGGACTAGCCGCAGATACGCAGTATTTT. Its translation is CSVEDWGLAADTQYF.

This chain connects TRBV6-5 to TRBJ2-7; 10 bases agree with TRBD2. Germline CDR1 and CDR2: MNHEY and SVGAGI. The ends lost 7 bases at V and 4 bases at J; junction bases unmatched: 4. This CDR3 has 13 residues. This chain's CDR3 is CASTSGSGYEQYF. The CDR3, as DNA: TGTGCCAGCACTAGCGGGAGCGGTTACGAGCAGTACTTC.

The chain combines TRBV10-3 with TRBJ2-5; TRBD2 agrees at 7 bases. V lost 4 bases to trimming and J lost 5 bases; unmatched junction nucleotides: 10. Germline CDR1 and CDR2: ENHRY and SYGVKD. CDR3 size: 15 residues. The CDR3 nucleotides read TGTGCCATCAGTGTAGGTGGGAGGGGAATGGAGACCCAGTACTTC. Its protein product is CAISVGGRGMETQYF.

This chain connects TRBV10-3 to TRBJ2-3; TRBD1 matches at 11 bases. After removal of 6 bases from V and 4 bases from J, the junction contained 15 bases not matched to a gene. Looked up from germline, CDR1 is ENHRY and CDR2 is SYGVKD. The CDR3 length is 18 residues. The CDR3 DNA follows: TGTGCCATCAGCCAGGGGTTCCTGGGACAGGGGGGAGCAGATACGCAGTATTTT. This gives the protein CAISQGFLGQGGADTQYF.

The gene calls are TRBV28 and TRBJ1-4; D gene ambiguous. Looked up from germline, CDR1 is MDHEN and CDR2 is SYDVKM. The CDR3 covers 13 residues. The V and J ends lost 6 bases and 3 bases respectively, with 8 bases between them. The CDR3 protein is CASSPSSNEKLFF. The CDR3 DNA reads TGTGCCAGCAGCCCCTCGTCTAATGAAAAACTGTTTTTT.

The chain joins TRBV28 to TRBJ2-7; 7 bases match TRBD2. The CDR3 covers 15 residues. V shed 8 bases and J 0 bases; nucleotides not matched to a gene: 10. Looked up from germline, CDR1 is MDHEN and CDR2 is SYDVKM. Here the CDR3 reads CASVPLGGSSYEQYF. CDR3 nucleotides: TGTGCCAGCGTTCCCCTCGGCGGGAGCTCCTACGAGCAGTACTTC.

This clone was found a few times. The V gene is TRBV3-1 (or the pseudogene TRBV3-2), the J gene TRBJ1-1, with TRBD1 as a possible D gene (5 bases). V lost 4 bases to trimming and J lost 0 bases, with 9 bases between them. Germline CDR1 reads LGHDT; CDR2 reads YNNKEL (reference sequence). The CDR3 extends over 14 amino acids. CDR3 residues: CASSPDTLNTEAFF. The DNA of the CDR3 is TGTGCCAGCAGCCCGGACACCCTGAACACTGAAGCTTTCTTT.

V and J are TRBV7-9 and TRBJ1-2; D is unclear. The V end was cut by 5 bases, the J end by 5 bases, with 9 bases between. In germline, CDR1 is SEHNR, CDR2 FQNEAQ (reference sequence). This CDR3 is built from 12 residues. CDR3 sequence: CASSPYRYGYTF. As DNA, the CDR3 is TGTGCCAGCAGCCCGTACAGATATGGCTACACCTTC.

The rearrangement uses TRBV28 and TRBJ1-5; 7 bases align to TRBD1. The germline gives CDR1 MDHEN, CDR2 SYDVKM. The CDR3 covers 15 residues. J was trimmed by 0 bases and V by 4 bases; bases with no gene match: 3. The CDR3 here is CASSSGQVSNQPQHF. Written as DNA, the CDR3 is TGTGCCAGCAGTTCCGGACAGGTTAGCAATCAGCCCCAGCATTTT.

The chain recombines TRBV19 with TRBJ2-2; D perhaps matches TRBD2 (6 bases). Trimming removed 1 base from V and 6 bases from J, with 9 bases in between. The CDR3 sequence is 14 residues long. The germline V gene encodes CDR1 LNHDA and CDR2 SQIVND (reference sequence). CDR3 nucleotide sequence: TGTGCCAGTAGTATAGGCGGGGCGGCCGGGGAGCTGTTTTTT. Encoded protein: CASSIGGAAGELFF.

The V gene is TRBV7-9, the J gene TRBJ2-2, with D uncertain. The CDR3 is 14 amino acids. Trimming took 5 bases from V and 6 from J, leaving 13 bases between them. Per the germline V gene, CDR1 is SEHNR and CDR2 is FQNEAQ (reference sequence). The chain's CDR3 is CASSHTPSPGELFF. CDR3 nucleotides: TGTGCCAGCAGCCATACCCCTAGTCCCGGGGAGCTGTTTTTT.